These 22 T cell receptor beta chains were sequenced from one sample in a study of blood T cell repertoires in COVID-19. Profiled with immunoSEQ multiplex PCR; TCRdb holds only in-frame clones, not every one. Of around 98,000 clones listed, approximately 84% are singletons. Sequencing input: peripheral blood. The receptors originated from a woman aged 60-70 years with acute or convalescent COVID-19.

The V and J genes are TRBV18 and TRBJ2-5; 11 bases map to TRBD1. Germline trimming cut 4 bases from V and 4 bases from J; bases unmatched to any gene: 8. The germline V gene has CDR1 KGHSH and CDR2 LQKENI. This CDR3 is built from 16 residues. Here the CDR3 reads CASSQPSGTGGETQYF. In DNA form, the CDR3 reads TGTGCCAGCTCACAACCCTCCGGGACAGGGGGAGAGACCCAGTACTTC.

The chain combines TRBV5-7 with TRBJ2-3; TRBD1 agrees at 9 bases. Being an ORF, TRBV5-7 has a function that is uncertain. With V trimmed by 0 bases and J by 5 bases, 16 bases remained unmatched. This CDR3 is built from 19 residues. The DNA of the CDR3 is TGTGCCAGCAGCTTGGGCACCTCCCGGGACAGGGATCGGGAAGATACGCAGTATTTT. Translating gives CASSLGTSRDRDREDTQYF.

This chain connects TRBV9 to TRBJ1-2; 9 positions match TRBD1. From germline, CDR1 is SGDLS and CDR2 YYNGEE. The CDR3 consists of 15 residues. The V and J ends lost 3 bases and 6 bases, in that order; junction bases with no gene match: 9. This CDR3 reads CASSATDRDRDGYTF. CDR3 coding DNA: TGTGCCAGCAGCGCAACAGACCGGGACAGGGATGGCTACACCTTC.

The chain employs TRBV4-1 and TRBJ2-6; the D gene is possibly TRBD1 (6 bases). Germline V gene data show CDR1 as MGHRA and CDR2 as YSYEKL. This CDR3 comprises 19 residues. V lost 0 bases and J lost 0, with 15 bases in between. CDR3 in amino acids: CASSQDPHGQSSGANVLTF. The CDR3 coding sequence is TGCGCCAGCAGCCAAGATCCCCATGGACAGAGCTCTGGGGCCAACGTCCTGACTTTC.

The chain's CDR3 is CASSWMTGGNGNQPQHF. In DNA, the CDR3 is TGTGCCAGCAGCTGGATGACAGGGGGCAATGGCAATCAGCCCCAGCATTTT. The gene calls are TRBV6-2 or TRBV6-3 and TRBJ1-5, with 10 bases fitting TRBD1. Germline loops: CDR1 MNHEY, CDR2 SVGEGT. After removal of 6 bases from V and 2 bases from J, the junction contained 10 bases not matched to a gene. This CDR3 contains 17 residues.

V gene TRBV3-1 (or the pseudogene TRBV3-2) combines with J gene TRBJ1-1; D is perhaps TRBD1 (5 bases). Trimming removed 6 bases from V and 0 bases from J, with 8 bases in between. Per germline, CDR1 LGHDT and CDR2 YNNKEL (reference sequence). The CDR3 covers 13 residues. The CDR3: CASSRQMNTEAFF. CDR3 in DNA: TGTGCCAGCAGTCGACAGATGAACACTGAAGCTTTCTTT.

The rearrangement uses TRBV11-1 and TRBJ1-6; TRBD1 agrees at 7 bases. Germline assignment: CDR1 SGHAT and CDR2 FQDESV (reference sequence). The CDR3 consists of 16 residues. V trimming: 5 bases; J trimming: 6 bases; junction bases outside the gene matches: 10. In nucleotides, the CDR3 is TGTGCCAGCAGCCAAAACCGGGACAGCCCTAATTCACCCCTCCACTTT. Amino acid sequence: CASSQNRDSPNSPLHF. Full variable domain (outside the CDR3, taken from reference TRBV11-1 and TRBJ1-6): EAEVAQSPRYKITEKSQAVAFWCDPISGHATLYWYRQILGQGPELLVQFQDESVVDDSQLPKDRFSAERLKGVDSTLKIQPAELGDSAMYLCASSQNRDSPNSPLHFGNGTRLTVT.

The chain couples TRBV6-2 or TRBV6-3 to TRBJ2-7, with TRBD2 identical over 14 bases. J was trimmed by 2 bases and V by 6 bases; bases with no gene match: 9. This CDR3 contains 17 residues. In germline, CDR1 is MNHEY, CDR2 SVGEGT. CDR3 nucleotides: TGTGCCAGCAGCCTGGGACTAGCGGGGGCCCTGGCCTACGAGCAGTACTTC. Translating gives CASSLGLAGALAYEQYF.

The chain couples TRBV7-2 to TRBJ1-6; weak D call: TRBD1 (6 bases). CDR1 is SGHTA and CDR2 is FQGNSA in the germline V gene. Trimming took off 5 bases at V and 9 bases at J, with 20 bases between the two ends. The CDR3 length is 16 residues. This CDR3 is CASSLNGAGAGSPLHF. CDR3 nucleotide sequence: TGTGCCAGCAGCCTTAACGGCGCGGGGGCTGGTTCACCCCTCCACTTT.

This clone appeared a few times. The rearrangement joins TRBV3-1 (or the pseudogene TRBV3-2) to TRBJ2-2; weak D call: TRBD1 (6 bases). This CDR3 region has 17 residues. V was cut by 3 bases and J by 3 bases, with 17 bases left in between. CDR1 is LGHDT and CDR2 is YNNKEL in the germline V gene (reference sequence). CDR3 residues: CASSHIFRGFDTGELFF. CDR3 DNA sequence: TGTGCCAGCAGCCACATCTTTAGGGGGTTTGACACCGGGGAGCTGTTTTTT.

The gene calls are TRBV18 and TRBJ2-3; 12 bases match TRBD1. Germline CDR1 reads KGHSH; CDR2 reads LQKENI. Germline trimming cut 5 bases from V and 5 bases from J; bases unmatched to any gene: 11. CDR3 size: 17 residues. The CDR3 here is CASSTYLGTGGEDTQYF. For the CDR3, the DNA is TGTGCCAGCTCAACCTACCTTGGGACAGGGGGCGAAGATACGCAGTATTTT.

This sequence joins TRBV11-2 and TRBJ2-7; D call uncertain. The germline V and J ends were trimmed by 5 bases and 0 bases, with 5 bases remaining between them. The CDR3 is 12 residues long. Germline V gene sequence: CDR1 SGHAT, CDR2 FQNNGV. CDR3 in amino acids: CASSLLSYEQYF. CDR3 coding DNA: TGTGCCAGCAGCCTCCTCTCCTACGAGCAGTACTTC.

The chain combines TRBV5-5 with TRBJ1-2; TRBD1 agrees at 8 bases. The CDR3 length is 14 residues. V was clipped by 3 bases and J by 5 bases; unmatched bases: 6. CDR1 and CDR2 (germline): SGHKS, YYEKEE (reference sequence). The CDR3 sequence is CASSSGQGRYGYTF. CDR3 sequence (DNA): TGTGCCAGCAGCTCCGGACAGGGAAGGTATGGCTACACCTTC.

This clone was seen a few times. The chain joins TRBV10-1 to TRBJ2-7, with TRBD1 identical over 9 bases. With V trimmed by 4 bases and J by 2 bases, 3 bases remained unmatched. The CDR3 covers 14 residues. Looked up from germline, CDR1 is WNHNN and CDR2 is SYGVQD (reference sequence). CDR3 residues: CASSAGTGPYEQYF. CDR3 coding DNA: TGCGCCAGCAGTGCCGGGACAGGGCCCTACGAGCAGTACTTC.

The gene calls are TRBV30 and TRBJ1-3; 7 bases align to TRBD1. Germline assignment: CDR1 GTSNPN and CDR2 SVGIG (reference sequence). V shed 8 bases, J shed 4 bases, and the junction held 11 bases outside the gene matches. The length of the CDR3 is 14 residues. DNA of the CDR3: TGTGCCGTACCCCAGGGGGAAGGAGGAAACACCATATATTTT. Translated, it gives CAVPQGEGGNTIYF.

This chain uses TRBV7-9 with TRBJ2-3; 11 nucleotides agree with TRBD2. V lost 1 base and J lost 6; bases outside the gene matches: 3. In germline, CDR1 is SEHNR, CDR2 FQNEAQ (reference sequence). The CDR3 runs to 15 residues. CDR3 sequence (DNA): TGTGCCAGCAGCTTAGTGTCTAGCGGGGGGGATACGCAGTATTTT. Protein product: CASSLVSSGGDTQYF.

The chain has TRBV19 and TRBJ1-3; TRBD1 aligns across 10 bases. Germline CDR1 and CDR2: LNHDA and SQIVND (reference sequence). This CDR3 is 18 amino acids long. Trimming cost V 9 bases and J 7 bases; bases outside gene matches: 21. This CDR3 is CASRRPRDRGAPGNTIYF. The CDR3 DNA reads as TGTGCCAGCCGCCGGCCCCGGGACAGGGGTGCCCCAGGGAACACCATATATTTT.

This clone occurred many times. The rearrangement uses TRBV10-3 and TRBJ2-7, with D possibly TRBD1 on 6 matching bases. Germline loops: CDR1 ENHRY, CDR2 SYGVKD. The ends were cut back, 6 bases at V and 2 bases at J, with 8 bases in the middle. The CDR3 totals 12 residues. The CDR3 region has the DNA TGTGCCATCAGGCAGGGGCCCTACGAGCAGTACTTC. It encodes CAIRQGPYEQYF.

This clone was observed once. The rearrangement joins TRBV3-1 (or the pseudogene TRBV3-2) to TRBJ1-2; D is undetermined. The V and J ends lost 7 bases and 4 bases respectively, with 19 bases between them. Germline V CDR1 and CDR2: LGHDT, YNNKEL (reference sequence). This CDR3 comprises 15 residues. The CDR3 protein is CASTKGQARVYGYTF. The DNA for the CDR3 is TGTGCCAGCACCAAAGGGCAGGCGCGGGTCTATGGCTACACCTTC.

This chain links TRBV28 with TRBJ1-1, with unresolved D. Trimming pared 5 bases from V and 1 base from J, leaving 17 bases between. This CDR3 is 16 amino acids long. Germline CDR1 and CDR2: MDHEN and SYDVKM. This CDR3 reads CASSPFGRRANTEAFF. CDR3 nucleotide sequence: TGTGCCAGCAGTCCCTTCGGCCGGAGGGCGAACACTGAAGCTTTCTTT.

The chain combines TRBV3-1 (or the pseudogene TRBV3-2) with TRBJ1-6; tentatively, D is TRBD1 (5 bases). V was trimmed by 4 bases and J by 5 bases, leaving 9 bases between them. The CDR3 contains 14 residues. Germline V gene lookup returns CDR1 LGHDT and CDR2 YNNKEL (reference sequence). The CDR3 coding sequence is TGTGCCAGCAGCCTAGGACAAAATAATTCACCCCTCCACTTT. It specifies CASSLGQNNSPLHF.

V and J are TRBV5-5 and TRBJ2-3; TRBD2 matches at 9 bases. The CDR3 has 15 amino acids. CDR1 and CDR2 from the germline V gene are SGHKS and YYEKEE (reference sequence). Trimming removed 1 base from V and 5 bases from J; junction bases left unmatched: 5. The CDR3 loop reads CASSLLQAGGDTQYF. CDR3 DNA sequence: TGTGCCAGCAGCTTGCTTCAAGCGGGGGGAGATACGCAGTATTTT.